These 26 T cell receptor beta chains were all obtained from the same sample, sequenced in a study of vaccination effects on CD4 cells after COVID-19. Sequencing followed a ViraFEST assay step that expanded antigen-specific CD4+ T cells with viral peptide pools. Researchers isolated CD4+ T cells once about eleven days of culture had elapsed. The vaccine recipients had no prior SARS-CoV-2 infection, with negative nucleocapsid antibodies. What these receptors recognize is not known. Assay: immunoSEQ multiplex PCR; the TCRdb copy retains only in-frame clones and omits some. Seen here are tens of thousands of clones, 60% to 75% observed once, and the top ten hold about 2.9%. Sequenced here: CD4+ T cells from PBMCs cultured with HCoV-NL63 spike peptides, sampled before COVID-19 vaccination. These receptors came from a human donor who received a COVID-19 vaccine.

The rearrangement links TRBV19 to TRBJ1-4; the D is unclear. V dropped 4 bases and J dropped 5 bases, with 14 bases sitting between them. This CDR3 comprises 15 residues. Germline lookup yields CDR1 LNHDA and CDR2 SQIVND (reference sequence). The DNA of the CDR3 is TGTGCCAGTAGTAGAAATGGGGAAACGAATGAAAAACTGTTTTTT. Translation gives CASSRNGETNEKLFF.

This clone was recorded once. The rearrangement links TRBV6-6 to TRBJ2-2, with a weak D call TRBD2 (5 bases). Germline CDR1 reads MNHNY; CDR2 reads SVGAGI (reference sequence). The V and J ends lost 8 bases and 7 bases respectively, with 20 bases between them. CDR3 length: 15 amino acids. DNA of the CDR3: TGTGCCAGCGGCTCCGCGGGCAGGAAAAACGGGGAGCTGTTTTTT. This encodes CASGSAGRKNGELFF.

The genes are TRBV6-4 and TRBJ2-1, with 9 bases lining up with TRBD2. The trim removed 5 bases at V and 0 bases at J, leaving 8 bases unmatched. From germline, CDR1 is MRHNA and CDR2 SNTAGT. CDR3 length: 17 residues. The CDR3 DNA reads TGTGCCAGCAGTCAAGCGGGGGGCTCCAGCTCCTACAATGAGCAGTTCTTC. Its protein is CASSQAGGSSSYNEQFF.

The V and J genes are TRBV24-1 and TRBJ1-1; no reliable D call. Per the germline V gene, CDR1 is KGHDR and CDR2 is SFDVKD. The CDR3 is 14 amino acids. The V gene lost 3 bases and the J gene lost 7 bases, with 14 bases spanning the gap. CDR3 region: CATSDTGSGGEAFF. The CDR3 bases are TGTGCCACCAGTGATACCGGATCGGGCGGTGAAGCTTTCTTT.

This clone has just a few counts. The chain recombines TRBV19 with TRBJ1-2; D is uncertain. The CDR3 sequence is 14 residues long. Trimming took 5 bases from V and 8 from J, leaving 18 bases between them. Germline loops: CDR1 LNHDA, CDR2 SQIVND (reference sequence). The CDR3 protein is CASSFLRSDGGYTF. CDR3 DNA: TGTGCCAGTAGTTTTCTTAGGTCGGACGGGGGCTACACCTTC.

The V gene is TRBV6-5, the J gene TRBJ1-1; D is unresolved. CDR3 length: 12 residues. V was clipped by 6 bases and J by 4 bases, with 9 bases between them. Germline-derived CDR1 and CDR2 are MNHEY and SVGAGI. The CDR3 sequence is CASRFEGTEAFF. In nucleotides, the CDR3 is TGTGCCAGCAGATTTGAGGGCACTGAAGCTTTCTTT.

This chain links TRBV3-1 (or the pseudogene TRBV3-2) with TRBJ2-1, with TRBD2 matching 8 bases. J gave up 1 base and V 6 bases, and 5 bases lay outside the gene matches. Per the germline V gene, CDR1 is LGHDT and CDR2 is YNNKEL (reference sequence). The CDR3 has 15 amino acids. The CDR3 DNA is TGTGCCAGCAGGCTATTAGCGGGGTCCTACAATGAGCAGTTCTTC. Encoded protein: CASRLLAGSYNEQFF.

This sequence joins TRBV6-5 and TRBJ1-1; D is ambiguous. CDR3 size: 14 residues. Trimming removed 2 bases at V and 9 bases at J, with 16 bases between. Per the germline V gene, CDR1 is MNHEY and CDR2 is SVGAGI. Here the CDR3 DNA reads TGTGCCAGCAGTTACAACGGTAATCCGCCGCAAGCTTTCTTT. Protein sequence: CASSYNGNPPQAFF.

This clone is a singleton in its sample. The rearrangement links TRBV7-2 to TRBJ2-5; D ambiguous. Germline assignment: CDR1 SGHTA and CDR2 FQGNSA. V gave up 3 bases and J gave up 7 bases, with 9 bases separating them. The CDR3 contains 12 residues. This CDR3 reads CASSLLWGTQYF. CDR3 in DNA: TGTGCCAGCAGCTTGCTCTGGGGGACCCAGTACTTC.

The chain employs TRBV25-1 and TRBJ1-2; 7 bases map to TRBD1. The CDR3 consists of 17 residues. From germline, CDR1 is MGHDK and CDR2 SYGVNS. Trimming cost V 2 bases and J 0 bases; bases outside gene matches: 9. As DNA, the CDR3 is TGTGCCAGCAGTGAACCGTCCGAGACAGGGACTAACTATGGCTACACCTTC. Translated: CASSEPSETGTNYGYTF.

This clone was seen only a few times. CDR3 in amino acids: CASGPQGGATEAFF. The CDR3 DNA sequence: TGTGCCAGCGGCCCTCAAGGGGGAGCCACTGAAGCTTTCTTT. This sequence joins TRBV7-2 and TRBJ1-1; D is possibly TRBD1 (6 bases). Germline CDR1 SGHTA, CDR2 FQGNSA. The CDR3 contains 14 residues. V lost 8 bases to trimming and J lost 4 bases, with 17 bases between them.

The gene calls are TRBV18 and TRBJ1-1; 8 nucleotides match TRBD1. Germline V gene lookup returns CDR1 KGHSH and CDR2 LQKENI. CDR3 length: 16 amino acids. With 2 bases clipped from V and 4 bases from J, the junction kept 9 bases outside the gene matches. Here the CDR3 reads CASSPGVDREATEAFF. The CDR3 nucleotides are TGTGCCAGCTCACCAGGGGTGGACAGGGAGGCCACTGAAGCTTTCTTT.

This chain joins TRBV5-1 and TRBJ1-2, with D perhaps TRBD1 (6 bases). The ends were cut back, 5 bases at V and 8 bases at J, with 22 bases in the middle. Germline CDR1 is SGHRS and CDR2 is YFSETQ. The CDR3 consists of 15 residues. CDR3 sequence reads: CASRLSVQGSAGYTF. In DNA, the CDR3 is TGCGCCAGCAGACTTTCAGTACAGGGTTCAGCGGGCTACACCTTC.

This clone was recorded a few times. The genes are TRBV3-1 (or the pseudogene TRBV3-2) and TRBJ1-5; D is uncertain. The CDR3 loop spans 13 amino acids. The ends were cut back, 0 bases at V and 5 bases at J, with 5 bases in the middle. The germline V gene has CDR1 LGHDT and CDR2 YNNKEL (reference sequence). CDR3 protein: CASSQEPDQPQHF. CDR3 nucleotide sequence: TGTGCCAGCAGCCAAGAACCAGATCAGCCCCAGCATTTT.

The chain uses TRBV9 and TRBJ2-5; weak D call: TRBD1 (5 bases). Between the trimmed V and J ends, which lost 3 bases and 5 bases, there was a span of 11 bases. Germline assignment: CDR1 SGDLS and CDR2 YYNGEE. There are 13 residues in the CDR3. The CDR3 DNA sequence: TGTGCCAGCAGCGCCCAGGGTGGGGAGACCCAGTACTTC. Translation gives CASSAQGGETQYF.

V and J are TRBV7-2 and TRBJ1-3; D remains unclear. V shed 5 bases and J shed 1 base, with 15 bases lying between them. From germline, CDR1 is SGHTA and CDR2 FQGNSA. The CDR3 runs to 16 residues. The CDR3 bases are TGTGCCAGCAGCACAAACCCTCTCGGGTCTGGAAACACCATATATTTT. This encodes CASSTNPLGSGNTIYF.

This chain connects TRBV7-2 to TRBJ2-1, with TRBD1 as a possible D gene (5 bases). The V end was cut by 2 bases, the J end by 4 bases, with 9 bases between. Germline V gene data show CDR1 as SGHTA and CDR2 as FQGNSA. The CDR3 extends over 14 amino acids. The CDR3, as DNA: TGTGCCAGCAGCTTAAGGGGCCGATACAATGAGCAGTTCTTC. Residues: CASSLRGRYNEQFF. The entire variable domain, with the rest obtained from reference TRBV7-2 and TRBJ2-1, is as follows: GAGVSQSPSNKVTEKGKDVELRCDPISGHTALYWYRQSLGQGLEFLIYFQGNSAPDKSGLPSDRFSAERTGGSVSTLTIQRTQQEDSAVYLCASSLRGRYNEQFFGPGTRLTVL.

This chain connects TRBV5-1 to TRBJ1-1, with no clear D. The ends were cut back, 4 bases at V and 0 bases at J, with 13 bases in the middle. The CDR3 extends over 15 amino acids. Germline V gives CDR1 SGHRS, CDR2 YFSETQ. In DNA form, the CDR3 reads TGCGCCAGCAGCCCCAGAAGTTTTATGAACACTGAAGCTTTCTTT. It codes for CASSPRSFMNTEAFF.

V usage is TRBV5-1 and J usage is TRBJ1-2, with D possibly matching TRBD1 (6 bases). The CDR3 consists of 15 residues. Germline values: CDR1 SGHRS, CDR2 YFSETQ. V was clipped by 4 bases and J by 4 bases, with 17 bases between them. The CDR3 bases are TGCGCCAGCAGCCCGAGGACAGCCCTTGGCTATGGCTACACCTTC. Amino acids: CASSPRTALGYGYTF.

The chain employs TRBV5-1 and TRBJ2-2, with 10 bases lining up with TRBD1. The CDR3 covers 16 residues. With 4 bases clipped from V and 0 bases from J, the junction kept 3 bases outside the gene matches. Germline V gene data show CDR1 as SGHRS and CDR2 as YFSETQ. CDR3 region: CASSLTGGANTGELFF. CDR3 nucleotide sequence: TGCGCCAGCAGCCTGACAGGGGGCGCGAACACCGGGGAGCTGTTTTTT.

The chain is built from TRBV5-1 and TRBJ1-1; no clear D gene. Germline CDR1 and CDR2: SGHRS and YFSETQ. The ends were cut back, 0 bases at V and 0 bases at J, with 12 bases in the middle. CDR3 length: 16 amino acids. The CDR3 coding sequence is TGCGCCAGCAGCTTGGTCGTGGGGAGCATGAACACTGAAGCTTTCTTT. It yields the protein CASSLVVGSMNTEAFF. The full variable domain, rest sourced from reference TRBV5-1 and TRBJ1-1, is KAGVTQTPRYLIKTRGQQVTLSCSPISGHRSVSWYQQTPGQGLQFLFEYFSETQRNKGNFPGRFSGRQFSNSRSEMNVSTLELGDSALYLCASSLVVGSMNTEAFFGQGTRLTVV.

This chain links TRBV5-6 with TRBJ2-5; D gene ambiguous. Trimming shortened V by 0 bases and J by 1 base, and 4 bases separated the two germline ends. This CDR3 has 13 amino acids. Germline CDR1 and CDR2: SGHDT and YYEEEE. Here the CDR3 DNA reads TGTGCCAGCAGCTTGGACCGCCAAGAGACCCAGTACTTC. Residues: CASSLDRQETQYF.

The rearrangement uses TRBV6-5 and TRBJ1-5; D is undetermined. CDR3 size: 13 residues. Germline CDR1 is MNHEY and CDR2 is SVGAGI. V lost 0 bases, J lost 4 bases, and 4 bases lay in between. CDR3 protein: CASSYSWNQPQHF. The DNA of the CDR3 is TGTGCCAGCAGTTACTCTTGGAATCAGCCCCAGCATTTT.

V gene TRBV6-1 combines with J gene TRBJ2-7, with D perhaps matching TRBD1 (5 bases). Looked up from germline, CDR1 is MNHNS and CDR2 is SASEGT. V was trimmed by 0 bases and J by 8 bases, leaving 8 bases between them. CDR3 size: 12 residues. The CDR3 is CASSEAGAQQYV. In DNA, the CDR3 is TGTGCCAGCAGTGAAGCAGGGGCTCAGCAGTACGTC.

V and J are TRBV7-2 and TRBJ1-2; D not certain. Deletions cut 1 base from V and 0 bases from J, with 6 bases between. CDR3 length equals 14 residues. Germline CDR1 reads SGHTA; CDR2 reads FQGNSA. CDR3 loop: CASSLGTANYGYTF. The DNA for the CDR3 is TGTGCCAGCAGCTTAGGGACCGCTAACTATGGCTACACCTTC.

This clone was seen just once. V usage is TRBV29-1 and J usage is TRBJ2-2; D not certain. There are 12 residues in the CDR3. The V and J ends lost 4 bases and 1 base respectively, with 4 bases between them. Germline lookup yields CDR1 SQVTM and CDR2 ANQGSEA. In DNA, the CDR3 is TGCAGCGTTGTTAAGAACACCGGGGAGCTGTTTTTT. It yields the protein CSVVKNTGELFF.